Reported below is one TCR beta chain. The authors carried out high-throughput sequencing of TCR beta. They applied it to CD8+ and CD4+ T cells obtained from blood. Controls were age- and sex-matched healthy donors. Negative isolation was used for CD8+ and CD4+ T cells and FACS enrichment for TEMRA cells. These data come from a study of CD8 T cells in Susac syndrome. RNA was extracted with the RNeasy kit, and a quantity of roughly 0.45 to 1 ug was reverse transcribed using random hexamers. Amplification of TCR beta CDR3 across 54 Vbeta and 13 Jbeta was performed with immunoSEQ multiplex PCR. TCRdb independently ran MiXCR on the immunoSEQ multiplex PCR reads; one entry per CDR3 protein. The data hold around 190,000 distinct CDR3 sequences, with 85% to 95% observed a single time. Germline loops: CDR1 DFQATT, CDR2 SNEGSKA (reference sequence). This CDR3 is 14 amino acids long. J gave up 5 bases and V 2 bases, and 9 bases lay outside the gene matches.

V is TRBV20-1 and J is TRBJ2-7, with 7 bases lining up with TRBD1. Material for sequencing was CD4+ T cells from PBMCs. This sequence was found in a human donor in good health. CDR3: CSARPIDRADEQYF. CDR3 DNA: TGCAGTGCTAGACCGATTGACAGGGCCGACGAGCAGTACTTC.